This T cell receptor beta chain is from a study of somatic mutations in cytotoxic T cells in rheumatoid arthritis. Regarding the study as a whole: The CD8+ clonality of rheumatoid arthritis patients increased with age, whereas that of healthy controls did not.

Sequencing used immunoSEQ multiplex PCR; TCRdb keeps in-frame clones, though not all of them. This sample has about 20,000 clones, with about four fifths found just once. Comments on this clone: Its target is not known.

This CDR3 comprises 16 residues. The sequenced sample consisted of CD8+ T cells sorted from blood. The sequence came from an adult with rheumatoid arthritis. The chain couples TRBV21-1 to TRBJ1-2; TRBD1 is the table's D call, not checked against the DNA. TRBV21-1 is given as a pseudogene. CDR3 sequence (DNA): TGTGCCAGCAGCGCCAAAGTCGGGGGACAGGGACTTGGCTACACCTTC. Translation gives CASSAKVGGQGLGYTF.